This T cell receptor (beta chain) was identified in a study of regulatory T cells in long-lasting Graves disease. In this sample, this clonotype turned up many times. As yet, its antigen is unknown. The study, taken as a whole, reports: Among the persistent patients, 2,741 public clonotypes were shared, more than the roughly 990 shared among new patients.

Building of the TCR beta libraries involved iRepertoire HTBI primers and Arm-PCR of CDR3 regions. TCRdb itself ran the multiplex PCR reads through MiXCR, one entry per CDR3 protein. The sample includes 400,000 to 550,000 distinct CDR3 sequences, around 17% of them seen just once. Time point in this sample: newly diagnosed GD, antithyroid drugs for less than 3 months. PBMC RNA was the source of the TCR library. These data also formed part of another study, on T cells in Graves' hyperthyroidism and ophthalmopathy. As that report states: The study used the HTBI primer set for a first-round RT-PCR of the TCR CDR3. The majority of expanded thyroid clonotypes above 0.001 also appeared in blood.

The specimen was peripheral blood mononuclear cells (PBMCs), collected at new diagnosis, from a patient treated with antithyroid drugs. This receptor was obtained from a woman in her thirties with Graves disease.

CDR3 sequence reads: CASSPGTGKFMDEQYF. The CDR3 DNA reads as TGTGCCAGCTCACCCGGGACAGGGAAATTCATGGACGAGCAGTACTTC. The chain has TRBV18 and TRBJ2-7, with TRBD1 identical over 9 bases. The ends lost 3 bases at V and 5 bases at J; junction bases unmatched: 11. CDR1 is KGHSH and CDR2 is LQKENI in the germline V gene. This CDR3 comprises 16 residues. Filled out from reference TRBV18 and TRBJ2-7, the complete variable domain reads NAGVMQNPRHLVRRRGQEARLRCSPMKGHSHVYWYRQLPEEGLKFMVYLQKENIIDESGMPKERFSAEFPKEGPSILRIQQVVRGDSAAYFCASSPGTGKFMDEQYFGPGTRLTVT.